This TCR beta chain emerged from a study of blood T cell repertoires in COVID-19 (dated by TCRdb to about 2020). Study-wide context: Collaborator samples came from the United States, Italy and Spain and covered acute and convalescent phases of COVID-19. The prospective study material was composed of cDNA or gDNA derived from T cells, B-cell-depleted T cells, or PBMCs. Subjects who had been exposed to COVID-19, were actively infected with it, or had recovered from it provided the deeply sampled blood TCRbeta repertoires that made up the dataset. The repertoires were released in a freely available public database intended as a resource for research on the immune response to SARS-CoV-2. Samples came from the ongoing ImmuneRACE study (first 160 participants) plus 1,254 subjects from 6 global collaborators. Nearly every sample came with metadata listing a de-identified subject ID, COVID-19 status, age in years and sex. HLA class I and class II types, where available, came from metadata supplied by the sample provider rather than from assay-based typing. Results the study describes overall, beyond this receptor: The amount of clinical and demographic metadata varied by source and participant and was provided uncurated.

The CDR1 and CDR2 encoded by the germline V gene (reference sequence) are LNHDA and SQIVND. For this chain, trimming is 4 bases at the V end and 4 bases at the J end, and the number of junction bases without a gene match is 3. Inclusive of the bounding cysteine and phenylalanine, the CDR3 is 14 residues long. Left in the record is the CDR3 DNA by itself, 42 bases read in frame from the first base. The sample holds a few counts of this clone. Its antigen has not been determined. Base qualities are not at hand, and no much larger clone is one base apart. The collaborating institutions used their own protocols to collect whole blood in K2EDTA tubes. For TCRbeta analysis, collaborator samples were shipped as frozen whole blood, as isolated PBMCs, or as DNA extracted from either sample type. The immunoSEQ Assay, a bias-controlled multiplex PCR, was used to amplify TCRbeta CDR3 regions from genomic DNA. Under the source paper's analysis protocol: The number of nucleated cells in each sample was estimated by amplification of reference gene primers within the assay. Sequence reads were collapsed and filtered to measure the absolute abundance of every unique TCRbeta CDR3 rearrangement. For each sample, productive Simpson clonality was calculated as the square root of Simpson's diversity index over productive rearrangements. TCRdb carries this immuneACCESS record with in-frame sequences only. Its versions omit some clonotypes, under half of them owing to an unresolved V gene in the studies checked, with the rest unexplained. Clone size and V and J calls were adopted from that table, with D and trimming inferred from the DNA. The sample includes 55,000 to 80,000 clones, with 65% to 80% observed a single time. Jointly, the top ten make up about 18% of the sample.

The source material was peripheral blood. This sequence was found in a man aged 60 to 69 with acute or convalescent COVID-19. The sequence joins TRBV19 to TRBJ1-1; the central 10 bases match TRBD1. The DNA sequence is given as TGTGCCAGTAGTACCAGGGACAGGGGCACTGAAGCTTTCTTT. Its coded protein is CASSTRDRGTEAFF.